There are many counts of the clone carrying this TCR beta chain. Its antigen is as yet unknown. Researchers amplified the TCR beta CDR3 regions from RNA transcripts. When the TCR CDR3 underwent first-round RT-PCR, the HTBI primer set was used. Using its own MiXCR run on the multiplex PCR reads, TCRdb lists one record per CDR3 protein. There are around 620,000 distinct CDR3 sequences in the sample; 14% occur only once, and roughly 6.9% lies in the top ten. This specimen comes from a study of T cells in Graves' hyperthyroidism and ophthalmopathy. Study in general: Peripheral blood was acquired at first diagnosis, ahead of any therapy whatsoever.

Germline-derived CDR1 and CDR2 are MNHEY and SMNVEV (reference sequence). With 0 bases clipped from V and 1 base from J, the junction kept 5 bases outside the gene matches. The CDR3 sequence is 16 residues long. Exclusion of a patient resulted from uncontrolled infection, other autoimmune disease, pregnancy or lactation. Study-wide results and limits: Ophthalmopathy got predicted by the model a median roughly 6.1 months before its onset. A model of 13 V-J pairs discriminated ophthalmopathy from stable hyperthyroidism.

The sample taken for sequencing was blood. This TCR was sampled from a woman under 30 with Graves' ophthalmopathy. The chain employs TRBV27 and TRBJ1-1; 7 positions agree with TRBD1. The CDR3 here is CASSLSLDRKNTEAFF. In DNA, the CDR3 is TGTGCCAGCAGTTTATCCTTGGACAGGAAGAACACTGAAGCTTTCTTT.